These 23 T cell receptor beta chains came from one sample sequenced in a study of blood T cell repertoires in COVID-19. Only in-frame clones appear in the TCRdb table, and some are missing; sequencing was by immunoSEQ multiplex PCR. The table includes 300,000 to 350,000 clones, roughly 87% detected once. Sequenced: peripheral blood. These receptors originate from a man aged 18 to 30 with active or convalescent COVID-19.

The chain is built from TRBV6-1 and TRBJ2-5; TRBD1 agrees at 7 bases. This CDR3 spans 15 amino acids. J was trimmed by 4 bases and V by 3 bases; bases with no gene match: 8. The germline gives CDR1 MNHNS, CDR2 SASEGT. The CDR3 here is CASSDFTGVRETQYF. The CDR3 DNA follows: TGTGCCAGCAGTGATTTTACAGGGGTTCGAGAGACCCAGTACTTC.

The rearrangement uses TRBV11-2 and TRBJ2-1; 8 bases are shared with TRBD1. The junction had 5 bases not matched to a gene; V was cut back by 5 bases and J by 5 bases. This CDR3 spans 14 amino acids. CDR1 SGHAT and CDR2 FQNNGV come from the germline V gene. The CDR3 is CASSPQTGDNEQFF. DNA for the CDR3: TGTGCCAGCAGCCCGCAGACAGGGGACAATGAGCAGTTCTTC.

This chain uses TRBV9 with TRBJ2-5; 10 positions match TRBD2. Germline loops: CDR1 SGDLS, CDR2 YYNGEE. The CDR3 extends over 17 amino acids. Losses at the gene ends were 0 bases for V and 5 bases for J; bases not matched to a gene: 10. The CDR3 nucleotides read TGTGCCAGCAGCGTAGGAGTTAGGCCGGGACTAGCGGAGACCCAGTACTTC. This gives the protein CASSVGVRPGLAETQYF.

This rearrangement joins TRBV5-1 to TRBJ2-7; 8 bases align to TRBD1. The CDR3 is made up of 15 amino acids. The V and J ends lost 2 bases and 2 bases, in that order; junction bases with no gene match: 6. From germline, CDR1 is SGHRS and CDR2 YFSETQ. DNA of the CDR3: TGCGCCAGCAGCTTCCCCTCACAGGGGGCCTACGAGCAGTACTTC. Its translation: CASSFPSQGAYEQYF. Combining the CDR3 with reference TRBV5-1 and TRBJ2-7 gives the whole variable domain KAGVTQTPRYLIKTRGQQVTLSCSPISGHRSVSWYQQTPGQGLQFLFEYFSETQRNKGNFPGRFSGRQFSNSRSEMNVSTLELGDSALYLCASSFPSQGAYEQYFGPGTRLTVT.

This clone has only a few counts. The V call is TRBV7-8, the J call TRBJ2-1, with 7 bases fitting TRBD1. The CDR3 consists of 15 residues. Germline lookup yields CDR1 SGHVS and CDR2 FQNEAQ. J lost 6 bases, V lost 5 bases, and 10 bases had no gene match. The CDR3 reads CASSRTGVQGNEQFF. The CDR3 nucleotides are TGTGCCAGCAGCCGCACAGGGGTTCAGGGCAATGAGCAGTTCTTC.

The gene calls are TRBV6-2 or TRBV6-3 and TRBJ2-7; D might be TRBD2 (6 bases). V was cut by 4 bases and J by 4 bases, with 14 bases left in between. The CDR3 runs to 14 residues. The germline CDR1 and CDR2 sequences are MNHEY and SVGEGT. The CDR3 nucleotides read TGTGCCAGCAGTTCCTCGGGACTCTATTACGAGCAGTACTTC. It encodes CASSSSGLYYEQYF.

In its sample, this clone was seen a few times. The chain joins TRBV6-5 to TRBJ1-1, with TRBD1 as a possible D gene (6 bases). This CDR3 contains 14 residues. Germline V gives CDR1 MNHEY, CDR2 SVGAGI. V lost 6 bases, J lost 1 base, and 12 bases lay in between. The CDR3 here is CASRFDRRNTEAFF. As DNA, the CDR3 is TGTGCCAGCAGATTCGACAGGAGGAACACTGAAGCTTTCTTT.

This chain uses TRBV27 with TRBJ1-6; perhaps TRBD1 as D (5 bases). The CDR3 is 14 residues long. V was cut by 4 bases and J by 10 bases, with 14 bases left in between. From germline, CDR1 is MNHEY and CDR2 SMNVEV (reference sequence). CDR3 sequence: CASSWQGARSPLHF. The CDR3 coding sequence is TGTGCCAGCAGTTGGCAAGGGGCCAGGTCACCCCTCCACTTT.

The CDR3 region has the DNA TGCGCCAGCAGCTGGCAGAGTAAGACAGGAACACAAGAGACCCAGTACTTC. This gives the protein CASSWQSKTGTQETQYF. This sequence joins TRBV5-1 and TRBJ2-5; tentatively, D is TRBD1 (6 bases). CDR1 and CDR2 (germline): SGHRS, YFSETQ. The CDR3 has 17 residues. The V and J ends lost 3 bases and 2 bases respectively, with 20 bases between them.

V gene TRBV5-4 combines with J gene TRBJ1-1; D unclear. Trimming cost V 7 bases and J 4 bases, with 11 bases left between them. This CDR3 region has 12 residues. Per the germline V gene, CDR1 is SGHNT and CDR2 is YYREEE (reference sequence). CDR3: CASRGEATEAFF. CDR3 nucleotide sequence: TGTGCCAGCCGGGGTGAAGCCACTGAAGCTTTCTTT.

This chain joins TRBV27 and TRBJ1-2; unclear D gene. The CDR3 loop spans 13 amino acids. Germline V gene lookup returns CDR1 MNHEY and CDR2 SMNVEV (reference sequence). Between the trimmed V and J ends, which lost 5 bases and 4 bases, there was a span of 11 bases. The CDR3 here is CASSPRHGYGYTF. In nucleotides, the CDR3 is TGTGCCAGCAGTCCCAGGCACGGCTATGGCTACACCTTC.

The chain combines TRBV19 with TRBJ2-1; 10 bases align to TRBD2. The germline V gene encodes CDR1 LNHDA and CDR2 SQIVND (reference sequence). The CDR3 length is 18 residues. Trimming at V came to 7 bases and at J to 4 bases, leaving 16 bases not matched to a gene. This CDR3 reads CASIFRGLAGESYNEQFF. CDR3 DNA: TGTGCCAGTATATTTAGGGGTCTAGCGGGAGAGTCTTACAATGAGCAGTTCTTC. The full variable domain, rest sourced from reference TRBV19 and TRBJ2-1, is DGGITQSPKYLFRKEGQNVTLSCEQNLNHDAMYWYRQDPGQGLRLIYYSQIVNDFQKGDIAEGYSVSREKKESFPLTVTSAQKNPTAFYLCASIFRGLAGESYNEQFFGPGTRLTVL.

The J gene is TRBJ1-6, the V gene TRBV14, with 8 bases matching TRBD1. The CDR3 has 14 amino acids. Germline CDR1 is SGHDN and CDR2 is FVKESK. The V segment lost 0 bases and the J segment 9 bases; nucleotides outside the gene matches: 1. In DNA form, the CDR3 reads TGTGCCAGCAGCCAAGACAGGGGGCGTTCACCCCTCCACTTT. Its protein product is CASSQDRGRSPLHF. Variable domain in full (rest from reference TRBV14 and TRBJ1-6): EAGVTQFPSHSVIEKGQTVTLRCDPISGHDNLYWYRRVMGKEIKFLLHFVKESKQDESGMPNNRFLAERTGGTYSTLKVQPAELEDSGVYFCASSQDRGRSPLHFGNGTRLTVT.

J is TRBJ2-7 and V is TRBV6-5; 7 bases align to TRBD1. Germline V gene sequence: CDR1 MNHEY, CDR2 SVGAGI. This CDR3 region has 14 residues. The V segment lost 6 bases and the J segment 0 bases; nucleotides outside the gene matches: 5. The CDR3, as DNA: TGTGCCAGCAGCCCCGGGACAGCCTCCTACGAGCAGTACTTC. The encoded protein is CASSPGTASYEQYF.

In DNA, the CDR3 is TGTGCCAGCAGTTCCGACAGGGTCTATGGCTACACCTTC. Translated, it gives CASSSDRVYGYTF. V gene TRBV5-4 combines with J gene TRBJ1-2, with 7 bases that match TRBD1. The CDR3 runs 13 residues. Germline V gene data show CDR1 as SGHNT and CDR2 as YYREEE (reference sequence). J was trimmed by 4 bases and V by 5 bases; bases with no gene match: 5.

The chain combines TRBV19 with TRBJ2-1, with 7 positions matching TRBD1. Germline-derived CDR1 and CDR2 are LNHDA and SQIVND (reference sequence). V shed 6 bases and J 6 bases; nucleotides not matched to a gene: 2. The CDR3 is made up of 12 amino acids. CDR3: CASRDRVNEQFF. In DNA, the CDR3 is TGTGCCAGTAGAGACAGGGTCAATGAGCAGTTCTTC.

The rearrangement links TRBV6-5 to TRBJ2-3; no definite D call. This CDR3 has 14 residues. V lost 5 bases and J 6 bases, leaving 15 bases between the germline ends. In germline, CDR1 is MNHEY, CDR2 SVGAGI. The CDR3 DNA reads as TGTGCCAGCAGTCCGGGTCTCGGCGTCGATACGCAGTATTTT. Translation: CASSPGLGVDTQYF.

The genes are TRBV3-1 (or the pseudogene TRBV3-2) and TRBJ1-2, with 8 positions matching TRBD1. The CDR3 is 19 residues long. Germline CDR1 LGHDT, CDR2 YNNKEL (reference sequence). The junction had 20 bases not matched to a gene; V was cut back by 4 bases and J by 4 bases. CDR3 in amino acids: CASSRFRSATKTGGYGYTF. The DNA for the CDR3 is TGTGCCAGCAGCCGATTCCGCTCGGCAACGAAAACAGGGGGCTATGGCTACACCTTC.

V and J are TRBV4-2 and TRBJ2-5, with D perhaps matching TRBD1 (6 bases). Germline-derived CDR1 and CDR2 are LGHNA and YNFKEQ. Trimming stripped 3 bases from V and 2 bases from J, with 25 bases between. There are 19 residues in the CDR3. The CDR3 DNA is TGTGCCAGCAGCCAGAACGCGCAGGGGTTTAGCGTGTCACAAGAGACCCAGTACTTC. It yields the protein CASSQNAQGFSVSQETQYF.

This rearrangement joins TRBV4-3 to TRBJ2-1, with 10 nucleotides matching TRBD2. The CDR3 is 22 amino acids. The germline CDR1 and CDR2 sequences are LGHNA and YSLEER. Trimming removed 0 bases from V and 4 bases from J; junction bases left unmatched: 21. CDR3 sequence: CASSQDPLAGAETLRRYNEQFF. Here the CDR3 DNA reads TGCGCCAGCAGCCAAGATCCGCTAGCGGGGGCCGAGACACTGCGACGATACAATGAGCAGTTCTTC.

This chain uses TRBV5-4 with TRBJ2-5; TRBD2 is a possible D gene (5 bases). Germline assignment: CDR1 SGHNT and CDR2 YYREEE (reference sequence). V shed 0 bases and J shed 4 bases, with 7 bases lying between them. This CDR3 is built from 13 residues. The CDR3 is CASSLGLAETQYF. CDR3 nucleotides: TGTGCCAGCAGCTTGGGGCTAGCAGAGACCCAGTACTTC.

This clone was seen a handful of times. V is TRBV7-3 and J is TRBJ1-6, with 7 positions matching TRBD1. Trimming cost V 4 bases and J 10 bases; bases outside gene matches: 7. There are 14 residues in the CDR3. CDR1 is SGHTA and CDR2 is FQGTGA in the germline V gene. The CDR3 protein is CASSSIAGGSPLHF. The DNA of the CDR3 is TGTGCCAGCAGCTCCATTGCAGGGGGATCACCCCTCCACTTT.

The rearrangement uses TRBV7-8 and TRBJ2-6; 7 bases agree with TRBD2. J was trimmed by 0 bases and V by 5 bases; bases with no gene match: 28. This CDR3 contains 24 residues. CDR1 is SGHVS and CDR2 is FQNEAQ in the germline V gene. CDR3 sequence (DNA): TGTGCCAGCAGCCCCCGGACTAGGACGCCCCTATTCGTCCCTTATACCTCTGGGGCCAACGTCCTGACTTTC. Its protein is CASSPRTRTPLFVPYTSGANVLTF.